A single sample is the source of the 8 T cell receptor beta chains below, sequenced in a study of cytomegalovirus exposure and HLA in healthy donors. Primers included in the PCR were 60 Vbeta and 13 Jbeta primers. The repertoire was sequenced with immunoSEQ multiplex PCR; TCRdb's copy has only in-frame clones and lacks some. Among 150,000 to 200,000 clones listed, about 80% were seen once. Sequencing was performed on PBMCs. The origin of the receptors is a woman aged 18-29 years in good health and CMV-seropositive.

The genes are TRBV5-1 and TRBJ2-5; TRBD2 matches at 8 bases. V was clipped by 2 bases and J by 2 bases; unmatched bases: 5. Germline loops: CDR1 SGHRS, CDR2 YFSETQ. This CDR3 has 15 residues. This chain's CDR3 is CASSFGRGAQETQYF. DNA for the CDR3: TGCGCCAGCAGCTTTGGGCGGGGGGCACAAGAGACCCAGTACTTC.

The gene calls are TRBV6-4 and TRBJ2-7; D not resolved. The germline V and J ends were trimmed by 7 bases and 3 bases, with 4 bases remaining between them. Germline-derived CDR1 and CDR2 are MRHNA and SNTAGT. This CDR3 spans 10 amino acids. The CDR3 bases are TGTGCCAGCACCCACTACGAGCAGTACTTC. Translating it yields CASTHYEQYF.

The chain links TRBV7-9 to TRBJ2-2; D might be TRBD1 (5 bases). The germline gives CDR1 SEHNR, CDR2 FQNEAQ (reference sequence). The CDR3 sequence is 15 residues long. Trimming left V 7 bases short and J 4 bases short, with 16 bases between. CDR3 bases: TGTGCCAGCACCCTGGGTACAGGAAGCACCGGGGAGCTGTTTTTT. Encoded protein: CASTLGTGSTGELFF.

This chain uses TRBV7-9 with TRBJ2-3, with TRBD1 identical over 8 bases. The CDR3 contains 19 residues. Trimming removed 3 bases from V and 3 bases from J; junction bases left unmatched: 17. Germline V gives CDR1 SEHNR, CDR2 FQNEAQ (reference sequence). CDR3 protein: CASSFRASDRDWITDTQYF. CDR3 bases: TGTGCCAGCAGCTTTCGCGCATCGGACAGGGATTGGATAACAGATACGCAGTATTTT.

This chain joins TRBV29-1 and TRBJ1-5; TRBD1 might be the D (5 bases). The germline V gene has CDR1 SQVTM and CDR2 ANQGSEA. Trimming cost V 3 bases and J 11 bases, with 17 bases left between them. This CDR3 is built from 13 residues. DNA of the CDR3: TGCAGCGTTGAGGCGGCGGGCGGGGGAGCCCAGCATTTT. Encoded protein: CSVEAAGGGAQHF.

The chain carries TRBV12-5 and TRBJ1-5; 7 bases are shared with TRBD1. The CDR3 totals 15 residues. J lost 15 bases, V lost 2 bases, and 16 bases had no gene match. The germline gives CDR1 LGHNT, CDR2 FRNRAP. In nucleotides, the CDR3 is TGTGCTAGTGGTTTGAGACAGGGCGCCGCCGTGATCCGGCATTTT. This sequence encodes CASGLRQGAAVIRHF.

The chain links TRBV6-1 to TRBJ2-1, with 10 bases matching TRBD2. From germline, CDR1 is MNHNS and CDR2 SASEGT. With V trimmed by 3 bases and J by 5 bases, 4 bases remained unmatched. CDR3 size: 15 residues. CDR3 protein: CASSEILAGNNEQFF. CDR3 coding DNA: TGTGCCAGCAGTGAGATACTAGCGGGGAACAATGAGCAGTTCTTC.

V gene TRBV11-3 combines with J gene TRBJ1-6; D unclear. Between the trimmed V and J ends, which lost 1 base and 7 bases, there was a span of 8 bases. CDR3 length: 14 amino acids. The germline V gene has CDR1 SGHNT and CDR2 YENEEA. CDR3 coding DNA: TGTGCCAGCAGCTTAGTGGCAGAAAATTCACCCCTCCACTTT. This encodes CASSLVAENSPLHF.